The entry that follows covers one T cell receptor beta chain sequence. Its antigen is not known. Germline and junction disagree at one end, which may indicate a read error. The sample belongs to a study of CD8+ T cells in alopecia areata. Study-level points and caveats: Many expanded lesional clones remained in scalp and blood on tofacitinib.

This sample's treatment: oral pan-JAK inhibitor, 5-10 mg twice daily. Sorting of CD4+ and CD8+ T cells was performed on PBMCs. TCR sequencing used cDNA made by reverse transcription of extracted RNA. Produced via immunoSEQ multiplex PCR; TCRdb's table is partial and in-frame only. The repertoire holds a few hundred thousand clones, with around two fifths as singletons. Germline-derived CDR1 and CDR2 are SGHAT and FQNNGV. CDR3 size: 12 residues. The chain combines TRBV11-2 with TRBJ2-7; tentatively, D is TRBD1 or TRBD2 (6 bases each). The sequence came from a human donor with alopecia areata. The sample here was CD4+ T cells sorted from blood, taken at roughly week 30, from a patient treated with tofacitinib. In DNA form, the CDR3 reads TGTGCCAGCAGGCCCGAGGGGGGTCCTCCCTGCTTC. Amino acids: CASRPEGGPPCF.